Presented here are 3 T cell receptor beta chains from one specimen sequenced in a study of T cells in localized non-small cell lung cancer (dated by TCRdb to between 2020 and 2021). Preparation of the library involved the immunoSEQ multiplex PCR assay. TCRdb stores this immuneACCESS table with in-frame sequences only. Part of the clones is absent; in the studies checked, under half of the shortfall reflects unresolved V genes, and no reason is known for the rest. The sample table lists 60,000 or so clones, roughly 80% of them with a count of one. Together, the top ten hold just over 4.5% of the sample. Specimen: PBMCs, collected before any cancer treatment. These receptors were taken from a man aged 40 to 75 with stage II lung adenocarcinoma.

This clone showed up just once. This chain uses TRBV19 with TRBJ2-7, with D hard to call. CDR1 and CDR2 from the germline V gene are LNHDA and SQIVND (reference sequence). V lost 10 bases, J lost 3 bases, and 16 bases lay in between. CDR3 size: 13 residues. Here the CDR3 DNA reads TGTGCCACCTTGGACGCGAACCTCTACGAGCAGTACTTC. It is translated as CATLDANLYEQYF.

The chain links TRBV7-2 to TRBJ1-3; D unresolved. This CDR3 spans 15 amino acids. V was shortened by 4 bases and J by 0 bases, with 10 bases between the two germline ends. In germline, CDR1 is SGHTA, CDR2 FQGNSA. CDR3 sequence (DNA): TGTGCCAGCAGCTCCCTTCCTCGCTCTGGAAACACCATATATTTT. Protein product: CASSSLPRSGNTIYF.

For the CDR3, the DNA is TGTGCCTGGAGTCGCCGGTTTGATACGCAGTATTTT. Encoded protein: CAWSRRFDTQYF. The chain combines TRBV30 with TRBJ2-3; D remains unclear. Trimming shortened V by 2 bases and J by 6 bases, and 9 bases separated the two germline ends. CDR3 length: 12 residues. Germline CDR1 and CDR2: GTSNPN and SVGIG (reference sequence).